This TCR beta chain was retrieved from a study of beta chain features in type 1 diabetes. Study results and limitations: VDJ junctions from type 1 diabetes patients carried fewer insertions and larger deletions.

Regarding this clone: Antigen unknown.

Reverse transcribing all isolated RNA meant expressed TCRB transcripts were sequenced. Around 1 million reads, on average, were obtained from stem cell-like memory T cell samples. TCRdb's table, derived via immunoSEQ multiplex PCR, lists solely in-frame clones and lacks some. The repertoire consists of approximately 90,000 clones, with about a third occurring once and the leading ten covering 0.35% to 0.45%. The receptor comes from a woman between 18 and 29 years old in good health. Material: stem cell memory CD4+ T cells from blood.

CDR3 loop: CASSLLAGLAGTDTQYF. CDR3 DNA: TGTGCCAGCAGCTTACTCGCAGGACTAGCGGGCACAGATACGCAGTATTTT. The chain joins TRBV11-2 to TRBJ2-3; 10 bases agree with TRBD2. Unmatched junction bases numbered 6, after V lost 2 bases and J lost 1 base. Germline V gene lookup returns CDR1 SGHAT and CDR2 FQNNGV. CDR3 length equals 17 residues. Combining the CDR3 with reference TRBV11-2 and TRBJ2-3 gives the whole variable domain EAGVAQSPRYKIIEKRQSVAFWCNPISGHATLYWYQQILGQGPKLLIQFQNNGVVDDSQLPKDRFSAERLKGVDSTLKIQPAKLEDSAVYLCASSLLAGLAGTDTQYFGPGTRLTVL.